This T cell receptor (beta chain) originates from a study of blood T cell repertoires in COVID-19. Study in general: Donors in the United States, Italy and Spain gave samples during acute or convalescent COVID-19. Sources were T cells, B-cell-depleted T cells, or PBMCs; the material itself was cDNA or gDNA.

Original data processing: The assay estimated nucleated cells by amplifying reference gene primers. TCRdb's table, derived via immunoSEQ multiplex PCR, lists solely in-frame clones and lacks some. That table gives V, J and clone size, and the DNA gave D and trimming. The table lists 45,000 to 65,000 clones, around 81% of them singletons. This receptor was identified in a woman aged 55-75 years with acute or convalescent COVID-19. Material: peripheral blood.

The CDR3 loop reads CASSKGQGDQPQHF. The CDR3 DNA reads as TGTGCCAGCAGCAAGGGGCAGGGCGATCAGCCCCAGCATTTT. V is TRBV7-9 and J is TRBJ1-5; the D gene is possibly TRBD1 (5 bases). The CDR3 contains 14 residues. Per the germline V gene, CDR1 is SEHNR and CDR2 is FQNEAQ (reference sequence). The V and J ends lost 5 bases and 5 bases respectively, with 13 bases between them. Complete variable domain (other parts from reference TRBV7-9 and TRBJ1-5): DTGVSQNPRHKITKRGQNVTFRCDPISEHNRLYWYRQTLGQGPEFLTYFQNEAQLEKSRLLSDRFSAERPKGSFSTLEIQRTEQGDSAMYLCASSKGQGDQPQHFGDGTRLSIL.